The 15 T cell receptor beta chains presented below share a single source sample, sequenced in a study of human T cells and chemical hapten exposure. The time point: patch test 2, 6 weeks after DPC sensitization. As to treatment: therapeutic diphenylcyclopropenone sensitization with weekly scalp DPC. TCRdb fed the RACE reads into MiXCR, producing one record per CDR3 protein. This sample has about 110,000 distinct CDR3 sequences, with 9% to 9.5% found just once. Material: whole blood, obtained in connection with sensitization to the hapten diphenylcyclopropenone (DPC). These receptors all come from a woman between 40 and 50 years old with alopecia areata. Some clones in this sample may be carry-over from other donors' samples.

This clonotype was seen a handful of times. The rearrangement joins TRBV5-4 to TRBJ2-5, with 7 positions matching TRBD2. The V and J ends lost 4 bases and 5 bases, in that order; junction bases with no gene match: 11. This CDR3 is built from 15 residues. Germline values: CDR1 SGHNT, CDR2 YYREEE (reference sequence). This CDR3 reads CASSTGLVSGETQYF. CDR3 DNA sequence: TGTGCCAGCAGCACCGGACTAGTAAGCGGTGAGACCCAGTACTTC.

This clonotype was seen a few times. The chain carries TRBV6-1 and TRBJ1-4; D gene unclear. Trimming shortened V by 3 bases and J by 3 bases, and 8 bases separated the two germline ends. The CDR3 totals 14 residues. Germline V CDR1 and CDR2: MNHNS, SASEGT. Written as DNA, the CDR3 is TGTGCCAGCAGTGATCGGGAAGCTAATGAAAAACTGTTTTTT. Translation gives CASSDREANEKLFF.

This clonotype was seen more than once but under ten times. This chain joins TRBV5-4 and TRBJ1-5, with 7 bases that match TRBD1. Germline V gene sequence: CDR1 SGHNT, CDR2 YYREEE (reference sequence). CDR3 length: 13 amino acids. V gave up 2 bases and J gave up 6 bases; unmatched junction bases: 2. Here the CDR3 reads CASSLQGTQPQHF. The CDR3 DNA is TGTGCCAGCAGCTTACAGGGGACTCAGCCCCAGCATTTT. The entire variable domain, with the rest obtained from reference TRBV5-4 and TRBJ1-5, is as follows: ETGVTQSPTHLIKTRGQQVTLRCSSQSGHNTVSWYQQALGQGPQFIFQYYREEENGRGNFPPRFSGLQFPNYSSELNVNALELDDSALYLCASSLQGTQPQHFGDGTRLSIL.

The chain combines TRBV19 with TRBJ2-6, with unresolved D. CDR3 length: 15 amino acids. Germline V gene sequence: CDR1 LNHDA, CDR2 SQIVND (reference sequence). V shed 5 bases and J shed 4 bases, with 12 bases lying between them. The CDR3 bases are TGTGCCAGTAGTCCCCGTCGGACCGGGGCCAACGTCCTGACTTTC. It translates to CASSPRRTGANVLTF.

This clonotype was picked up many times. In DNA form, the CDR3 reads TGCGCCAGCAGTGTGACGGGACAGGGAAATATAAAGACCCAGTACTTC. Protein: CASSVTGQGNIKTQYF. This chain links TRBV10-1 with TRBJ2-5, with 9 bases lining up with TRBD1. V shed 4 bases and J 6 bases; nucleotides not matched to a gene: 12. Germline CDR1 WNHNN, CDR2 SYGVQD (reference sequence). The CDR3 is made up of 16 amino acids.

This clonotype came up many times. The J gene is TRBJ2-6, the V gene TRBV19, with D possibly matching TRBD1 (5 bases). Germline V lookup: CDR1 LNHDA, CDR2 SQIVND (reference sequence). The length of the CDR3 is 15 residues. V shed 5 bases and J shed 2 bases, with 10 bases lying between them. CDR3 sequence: CASSRQLPGANVLTF. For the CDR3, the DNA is TGTGCCAGTAGTCGACAGCTCCCTGGGGCCAACGTCCTGACTTTC.

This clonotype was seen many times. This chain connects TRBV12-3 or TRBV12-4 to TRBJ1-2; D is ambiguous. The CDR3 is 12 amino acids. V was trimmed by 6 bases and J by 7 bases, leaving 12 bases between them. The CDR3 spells CASRPTASGYTF. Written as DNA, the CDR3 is TGTGCCAGCAGACCGACTGCGTCTGGCTACACCTTC.

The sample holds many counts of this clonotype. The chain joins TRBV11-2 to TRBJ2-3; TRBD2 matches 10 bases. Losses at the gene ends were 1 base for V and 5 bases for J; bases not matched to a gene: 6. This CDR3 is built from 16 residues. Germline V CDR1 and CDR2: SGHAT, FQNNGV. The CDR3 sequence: CASSLGGTSAGDTQYF. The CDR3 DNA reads TGTGCCAGCAGCTTAGGAGGGACTAGCGCCGGAGATACGCAGTATTTT.

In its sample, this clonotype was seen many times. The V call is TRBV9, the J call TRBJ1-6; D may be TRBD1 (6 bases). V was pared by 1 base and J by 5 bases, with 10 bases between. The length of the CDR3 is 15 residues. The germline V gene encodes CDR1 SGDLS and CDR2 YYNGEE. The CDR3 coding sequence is TGTGCCAGCAGCGTACTTGGGGGCGATAATTCACCCCTCCACTTT. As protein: CASSVLGGDNSPLHF.

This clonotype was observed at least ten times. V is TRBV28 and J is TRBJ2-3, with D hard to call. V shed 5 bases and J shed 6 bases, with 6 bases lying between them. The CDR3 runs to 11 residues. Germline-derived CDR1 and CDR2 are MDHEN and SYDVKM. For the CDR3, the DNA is TGTGCCAGCAGTACACAGGATACGCAGTATTTT. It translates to CASSTQDTQYF.

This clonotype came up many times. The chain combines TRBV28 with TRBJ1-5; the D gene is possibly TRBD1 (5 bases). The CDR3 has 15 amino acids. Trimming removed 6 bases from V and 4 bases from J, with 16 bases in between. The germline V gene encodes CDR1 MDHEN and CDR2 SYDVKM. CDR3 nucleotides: TGTGCCAGCAGCTCTGGGGCCTTTACGAATCAGCCCCAGCATTTT. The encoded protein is CASSSGAFTNQPQHF.

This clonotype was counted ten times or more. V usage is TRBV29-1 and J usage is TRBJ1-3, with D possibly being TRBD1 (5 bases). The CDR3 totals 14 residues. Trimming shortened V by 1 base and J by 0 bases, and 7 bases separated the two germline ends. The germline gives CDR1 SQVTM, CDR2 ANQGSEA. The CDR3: CSVEGGSSGNTIYF. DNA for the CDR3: TGCAGCGTTGAAGGGGGCAGCTCTGGAAACACCATATATTTT.

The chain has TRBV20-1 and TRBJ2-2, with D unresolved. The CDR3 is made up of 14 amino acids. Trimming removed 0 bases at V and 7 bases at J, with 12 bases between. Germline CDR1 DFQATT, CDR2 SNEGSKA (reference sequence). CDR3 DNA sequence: TGCAGTGCTAGAGATCTCAAGCATGACGGGGAGCTGTTTTTT. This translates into CSARDLKHDGELFF.

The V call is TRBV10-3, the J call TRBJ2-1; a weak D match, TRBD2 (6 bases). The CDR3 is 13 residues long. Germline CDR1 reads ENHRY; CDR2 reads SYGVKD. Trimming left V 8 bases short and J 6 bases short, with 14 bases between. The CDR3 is CAIGVGTPNEQFF. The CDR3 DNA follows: TGTGCCATCGGCGTCGGGACTCCCAATGAGCAGTTCTTC.

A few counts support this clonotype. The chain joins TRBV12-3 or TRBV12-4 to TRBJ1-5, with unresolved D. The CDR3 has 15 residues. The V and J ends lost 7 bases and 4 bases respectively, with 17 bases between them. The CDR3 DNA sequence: TGTGCCAGCACGCTGGGCTGGGAGAATAATCAGCCCCAGCATTTT. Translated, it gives CASTLGWENNQPQHF.